This T cell receptor (beta chain) originates from a study of sequential checkpoint blockade in melanoma. Repertoires were generated with immunoSEQ multiplex PCR, while TCRdb's copy carries only in-frame clones and drops some. The sample holds under 5,000 clones, about 78% seen once. Losses at the gene ends were 1 base for V and 5 bases for J; bases not matched to a gene: 9. The CDR3 spans 17 residues. Germline V CDR1 and CDR2: MDHEN, SYDVKM. As to treatment: randomized to nivolumab then ipilimumab (arm A) or the reverse (arm B). The source material was CD8+ T cells sorted from blood (inferred from file names), sampled from a patient given nivolumab and ipilimumab in sequence. J is TRBJ2-1 and V is TRBV28; 9 bases map to TRBD2. The sequence was collected from a human donor with melanoma. CDR3 coding DNA: TGTGCCAGCAGTTTATTCGGGCGGGAGGGCCCTGACAATGAGCAGTTCTTC. Amino acids: CASSLFGREGPDNEQFF. The full variable domain, completed using reference TRBV28 and TRBJ2-1, is DVKVTQSSRYLVKRTGEKVFLECVQDMDHENMFWYRQDPGLGLRLIYFSYDVKMKEKGDIPEGYSVSREKKERFSLILESASTNQTSMYLCASSLFGREGPDNEQFFGPGTRLTVL.